The rows below give T cell receptor beta chains drawn from one sample of a study of post-analysis software for immune sequencing data. TCRdb reprocessed the PCR reads via MiXCR and lists one record per CDR3 protein. The sample has some 500,000 distinct CDR3 sequences; less than 45% are singletons. Specimen: blood. These receptor sequences come from a girl between 10 and 17 years old with multiple sclerosis. Both conserved end residues are part of each CDR3. Fields, in order: D gene, J gene, V gene, clone size, CDR3 DNA, CDR3 protein. The D gene is left open where the match is weak. A row's size may be missing; if present it is once, few, many or a size class.

d_gene: TRBD1; j_gene: TRBJ2-2; v_gene: TRBV29-1; abundance: NA; CDR3nt: TGCAGCGTTGAGGCGGGGACAGGCGGCGCCGGGGAGCTGTTTTTT; CDR3aa: CSVEAGTGGAGELFF
d_gene: NA; j_gene: TRBJ1-2; v_gene: TRBV12-5; abundance: few; CDR3nt: TGTGCTAGTGGCCCGAAAGTTGACTATGGCTACACCTTC; CDR3aa: CASGPKVDYGYTF
d_gene: TRBD2; j_gene: TRBJ2-3; v_gene: TRBV20-1; abundance: NA; CDR3nt: TGCAGTGCTAGTGCGGCTAGCGGAGACACAGATACGCAGTATTTT; CDR3aa: CSASAASGDTDTQYF
d_gene: NA; j_gene: TRBJ2-5; v_gene: TRBV27; abundance: NA; CDR3nt: TGTGCCAGCAGTTTAACCAGGGTAGGGGAGACCCAGTACTTC; CDR3aa: CASSLTRVGETQYF
d_gene: TRBD1; j_gene: TRBJ2-3; v_gene: TRBV24-1; abundance: NA; CDR3nt: TGTGCCACCAGTGAGCCATGGGGAGATTTACAGGGGCCAGATACGCAGTATTTT; CDR3aa: CATSEPWGDLQGPDTQYF
d_gene: NA; j_gene: TRBJ2-7; v_gene: TRBV5-1; abundance: NA; CDR3nt: TGCGCCAGCAGCCTGGACGTGGGGACCGGGAGCGAGCAGTACTTC; CDR3aa: CASSLDVGTGSEQYF
d_gene: NA; j_gene: TRBJ1-2; v_gene: TRBV25-1; abundance: NA; CDR3nt: TGTGCCAGCAGCAAAATGGACAGCGACGTCTATGGCTACACCTTC; CDR3aa: CASSKMDSDVYGYTF
d_gene: NA; j_gene: TRBJ2-4; v_gene: TRBV20-1; abundance: NA; CDR3nt: TGCAGTGCTAGAGACAATTTAGCCAAAAACATTCAGTACTTC; CDR3aa: CSARDNLAKNIQYF
d_gene: NA; j_gene: TRBJ2-7; v_gene: TRBV7-2; abundance: NA; CDR3nt: TGTGCCAGCAGCCCGGGGCCACTTTACAACGAGCAGTACTTC; CDR3aa: CASSPGPLYNEQYF
d_gene: NA; j_gene: TRBJ2-5; v_gene: TRBV7-2; abundance: NA; CDR3nt: TGTGCCAGCAGGAGACCGGGACTGAAAGAGACCCAGTACTTC; CDR3aa: CASRRPGLKETQYF
d_gene: NA; j_gene: TRBJ1-1; v_gene: TRBV12-3/TRBV12-4; abundance: few; CDR3nt: TGTGCCAGCAGTTTAAGGGGTGAGGAAACTGAAGCTTTCTTT; CDR3aa: CASSLRGEETEAFF
d_gene: NA; j_gene: TRBJ1-4; v_gene: TRBV20-1; abundance: few; CDR3nt: TGCAGTGCCCACCGGGCAGGGACCTCCCAAAAACTGTTTTTT; CDR3aa: CSAHRAGTSQKLFF
d_gene: NA; j_gene: TRBJ2-1; v_gene: TRBV29-1; abundance: NA; CDR3nt: TGCAGCGTTGAACGGGCGTCTAATGGGGATGAGCAGTTCTTC; CDR3aa: CSVERASNGDEQFF
d_gene: NA; j_gene: TRBJ1-2; v_gene: TRBV28; abundance: NA; CDR3nt: TGTGCCAGCCGAGACCAAGTCGGCTACACCTTC; CDR3aa: CASRDQVGYTF
d_gene: NA; j_gene: TRBJ1-2; v_gene: TRBV7-9; abundance: NA; CDR3nt: TGTGCCAGCAGCTTAAACACGCAGGTCTATGGCTACACCTTC; CDR3aa: CASSLNTQVYGYTF
d_gene: TRBD2; j_gene: TRBJ2-1; v_gene: TRBV29-1; abundance: few; CDR3nt: TGCAGCGTGACTAGCCGTAACAATGAGCAGTTCTTC; CDR3aa: CSVTSRNNEQFF
d_gene: TRBD2; j_gene: TRBJ2-5; v_gene: TRBV7-3; abundance: few; CDR3nt: TGTGCCAGCAGCTCCCGACTAGCGGAGAGGGGGACCCAGTACTTC; CDR3aa: CASSSRLAERGTQYF
d_gene: TRBD1; j_gene: TRBJ2-7; v_gene: TRBV4-1; abundance: NA; CDR3nt: TGCGCCAGCAGTCCTGCGGAACAGGGGTACGAGCAGTACTTC; CDR3aa: CASSPAEQGYEQYF
d_gene: TRBD1; j_gene: TRBJ1-4; v_gene: TRBV13; abundance: NA; CDR3nt: TGTGCCAGCAGCAACGGGACAGAATGGACTAATGAAAAACTGTTTTTT; CDR3aa: CASSNGTEWTNEKLFF
d_gene: NA; j_gene: TRBJ2-7; v_gene: TRBV7-2; abundance: NA; CDR3nt: TGTGCCAGCAGCCCGGCCAACGTGGGCGAGCAGTACTTC; CDR3aa: CASSPANVGEQYF
d_gene: NA; j_gene: TRBJ1-1; v_gene: TRBV5-1; abundance: few; CDR3nt: TGCGCCAGCGCTCAAATCCTGAACACTGAAGCTTTCTTT; CDR3aa: CASAQILNTEAFF
d_gene: TRBD1; j_gene: TRBJ2-1; v_gene: TRBV11-2; abundance: once; CDR3nt: TGTGCCAGCAGCTTCCCGGGACAGCACAATGAGCAGTTCTTC; CDR3aa: CASSFPGQHNEQFF
d_gene: TRBD2; j_gene: TRBJ2-1; v_gene: TRBV6-2/TRBV6-3; abundance: NA; CDR3nt: TGTGCCAGCAGGGCCGGGACTAGTCTTAATGAGCAGTTCTTC; CDR3aa: CASRAGTSLNEQFF
d_gene: TRBD2; j_gene: TRBJ2-1; v_gene: TRBV7-8; abundance: NA; CDR3nt: TGTGCCAGCAGCTCCGGGACTAGCGGGATGGGTAATGAGCAGTTCTTC; CDR3aa: CASSSGTSGMGNEQFF
d_gene: NA; j_gene: TRBJ2-2; v_gene: TRBV7-2; abundance: few; CDR3nt: TGTGCCAGCAGCTTAGTGCCTCCCCGTCGGACCGGGGAGCTGTTTTTT; CDR3aa: CASSLVPPRRTGELFF
d_gene: NA; j_gene: TRBJ2-7; v_gene: TRBV4-1; abundance: NA; CDR3nt: TGCGCCAGCAGCCAAGATCTTCCTTCGTCCTACGAGCAGTACTTC; CDR3aa: CASSQDLPSSYEQYF
d_gene: NA; j_gene: TRBJ2-7; v_gene: TRBV27; abundance: NA; CDR3nt: TGTGCCAGCAGTCAATGGGACCGGATAGACGAGCAGTACTTC; CDR3aa: CASSQWDRIDEQYF
d_gene: NA; j_gene: TRBJ1-2; v_gene: TRBV9; abundance: NA; CDR3nt: TGTGCCAGCCGCCGGACGGACTATGGCTACACCTTC; CDR3aa: CASRRTDYGYTF
d_gene: TRBD2; j_gene: TRBJ2-3; v_gene: TRBV5-1; abundance: NA; CDR3nt: TGCGCCAGCAGCCCGTGGCGGGGGGCCACAGATACGCGGTATTTT; CDR3aa: CASSPWRGATDTRYF
d_gene: TRBD1; j_gene: TRBJ2-7; v_gene: TRBV6-1; abundance: NA; CDR3nt: TGTGCCAGCAGTGAAACCGGGACAGATTTATACGAGCAGTACTTC; CDR3aa: CASSETGTDLYEQYF
d_gene: NA; j_gene: TRBJ2-7; v_gene: TRBV27; abundance: NA; CDR3nt: TGTGCCAGCAGTTTAACAATATCCTACGAGCAGTACTTC; CDR3aa: CASSLTISYEQYF
d_gene: NA; j_gene: TRBJ1-5; v_gene: TRBV3-1; abundance: few; CDR3nt: TGTGCCAGCAGCCAAGATATAAATCAGCCCCAGCATTTT; CDR3aa: CASSQDINQPQHF
d_gene: NA; j_gene: TRBJ2-1; v_gene: TRBV7-7; abundance: few; CDR3nt: TGTGCTAGCAGCCCCGGGGCACGCTCCTACAATGAGCAGTTCTTC; CDR3aa: CASSPGARSYNEQFF
d_gene: NA; j_gene: TRBJ2-1; v_gene: TRBV20-1; abundance: NA; CDR3nt: TGCAGTGCTAGCCAGGGAGTCGCATATGAGCAGTTCTTC; CDR3aa: CSASQGVAYEQFF
d_gene: NA; j_gene: TRBJ2-1; v_gene: TRBV11-1; abundance: NA; CDR3nt: TGTGCCAGCAGTCAACGGGGTGACTTCTACAATGAGCAGTTCTTC; CDR3aa: CASSQRGDFYNEQFF